This T cell receptor beta chain was identified during a study of T-cell reconstitution after alpha-beta-depleted transplantation in children. Unique molecular identifiers were used to barcode this TCRbeta library. TCRdb re-called the PCR reads with MiXCR, one entry per CDR3 protein. Here the sample spans around 340,000 distinct CDR3 sequences, 13% being singletons. The sample in question was PBMCs, obtained from the stem cell graft. The sequence derives from a human donor who donated a stem cell graft to a child with Fanconi anemia.

The CDR3, as DNA: TGTGCCAGCAGCCAAGATTTGGGACGAGATGGGGGCTACACCTTC. It specifies CASSQDLGRDGGYTF. The chain employs TRBV3-1 and TRBJ1-2, with a tentative D call TRBD1 (5 bases). Germline lookup yields CDR1 LGHDT and CDR2 YNNKEL (reference sequence). This CDR3 has 15 amino acids. The V and J ends lost 0 bases and 8 bases respectively, with 16 bases between them.